What follows describes a single T cell receptor beta chain. The antigen this receptor binds is unknown. No much larger clone exists at a distance of one base, and base qualities are not known. This sample is drawn from a study of blood T cell repertoires in COVID-19 (TCRdb year 2020). Study-level background: Collaborator samples came from the United States, Italy and Spain and covered acute and convalescent phases of COVID-19. The dataset comprised deeply sampled blood TCRbeta repertoires from subjects exposed to, actively infected with, or recovered from COVID-19. The material from the prospective study consisted of cDNA or gDNA derived from T cells, B-cell-depleted T cells, or PBMCs. The samples were drawn from two sources: the first 160 participants of the ongoing ImmuneRACE study, and approximately 1,300 subjects contributed by 6 global collaborators. The repertoires were released in a freely available public database meant as a resource for research on the immune response to SARS-CoV-2. Where available, HLA class I and class II types were obtained from metadata supplied by the sample provider rather than from assay-based typing. The sample metadata nearly always contained a de-identified subject ID, COVID-19 status, age in years and sex. What the research found in general, with its limitations: Clinical and demographic metadata were provided uncurated, with the amount varying by source and participant.

A second Seattle source provided samples from volunteer blood donors who had recovered from COVID-19. Collaborating institutions collected whole blood in K2EDTA tubes following their own protocols. For TCRbeta analysis, collaborators shipped samples in one of three forms: frozen whole blood, isolated PBMCs, or DNA extracted from either of those sample types. TCRbeta CDR3 regions were amplified from genomic DNA using the immunoSEQ Assay, a bias-controlled multiplex PCR. The original pipeline was this. The number of nucleated cells in each sample was estimated from the amplification of reference gene primers within the assay. To quantify the absolute abundance of each unique TCRbeta CDR3 rearrangement, sequence reads were collapsed and filtered. For each sample, productive Simpson clonality was calculated as the square root of Simpson's diversity index over productive rearrangements. The table comes from immuneACCESS by way of TCRdb, which keeps in-frame sequences with V and J called. Part of the clones is missing from these tables; in studies checked, under half for an unresolved V gene and the rest for unknown reasons. Clone size and V and J calls were adopted from that table, with D and trimming inferred from the DNA. Across this sample there are about 140,000 clones, with around four fifths seen only once. 9.5% to 13% of the sample is in the top ten clones.

The source of this sequence is a man in his sixties who had recovered from COVID-19. Input material: peripheral blood.

The nucleotide sequence reads TGTGCCAGCAGTTTTGGGGGGTACGGTGAGCAGTTCTTC. It specifies CASSFGGYGEQFF. The chain is encoded by TRBV12-3 or TRBV12-4 joined to TRBJ2-1; 6 matching bases give a weak D call of TRBD2. From its cysteine to its phenylalanine, the CDR3 spans 13 amino acids. This entry keeps only the CDR3 DNA: 39 bases, framed from base 1. Between the V and J ends, shortened by 3 bases and 9 bases respectively, the junction contains 12 bases.